This T cell receptor (beta chain) is from a study of CD4 T cells in relation to SARS-CoV-2 and coronaviruses. Study-level background: PBMCs were cultured with antigen for approximately nine days before TCR beta sequencing.

General study results and limits: Crossreactivity was assessed only for spike protein, not other viral proteins. Culture-expanded clones reflect memory recall rather than primary priming during culture. Around 60% of donors had memory CD4+ clonotypes crossrecognizing SARS-CoV-2 and common cold coronavirus spike.

The CDR3 spans 14 residues. The V gene's germline CDR1 is LNHDA and CDR2 SQIVND (reference sequence). The V and J ends lost 7 bases and 5 bases, in that order; junction bases with no gene match: 8. For this clone: Its cognate antigen is unknown.

Assay used: immunoSEQ multiplex PCR; TCRdb lists only in-frame clones, some missing. The sample yields more than 35,000 clones, around 77% seen once. Sequencing used memory CD4+ T cells from PBMCs, cultured in vitro. The clonotype originates from an adult with COVID-19. This rearrangement joins TRBV19 to TRBJ2-1, with 7 bases that match TRBD2. This CDR3 reads CASNGLAVHNEQFF. The CDR3 nucleotides are TGTGCCAGTAACGGTCTAGCGGTACACAATGAGCAGTTCTTC.